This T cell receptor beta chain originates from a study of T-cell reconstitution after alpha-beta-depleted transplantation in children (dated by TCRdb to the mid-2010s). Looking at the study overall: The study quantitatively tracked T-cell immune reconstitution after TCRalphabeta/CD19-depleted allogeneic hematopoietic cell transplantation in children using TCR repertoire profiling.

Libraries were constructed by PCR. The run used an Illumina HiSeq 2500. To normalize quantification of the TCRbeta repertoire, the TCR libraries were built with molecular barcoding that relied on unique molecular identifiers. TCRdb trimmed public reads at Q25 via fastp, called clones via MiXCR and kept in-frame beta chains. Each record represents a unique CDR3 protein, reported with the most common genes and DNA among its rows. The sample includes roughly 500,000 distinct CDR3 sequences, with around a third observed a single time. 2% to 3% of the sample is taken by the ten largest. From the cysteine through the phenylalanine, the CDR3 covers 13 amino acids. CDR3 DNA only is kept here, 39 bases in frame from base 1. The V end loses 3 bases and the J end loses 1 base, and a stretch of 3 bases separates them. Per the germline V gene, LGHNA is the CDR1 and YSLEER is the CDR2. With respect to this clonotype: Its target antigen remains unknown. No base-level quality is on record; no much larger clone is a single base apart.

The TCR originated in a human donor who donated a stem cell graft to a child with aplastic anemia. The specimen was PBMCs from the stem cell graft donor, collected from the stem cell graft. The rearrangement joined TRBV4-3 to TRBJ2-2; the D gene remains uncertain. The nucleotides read TGCGCCAGCAGCCATCAGAACACCGGGGAGCTGTTTTTT. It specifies CASSHQNTGELFF.